Presented here are 24 T cell receptor beta chains from one specimen sequenced in a study of shared clonotypes between healthy human individuals. The table came from immunoSEQ multiplex PCR; TCRdb's copy has only in-frame clones and leaves some out. Of under 2.5 million clones in the sample, 85% to 95% were seen once. The sequencing input was naive CD4+ T cells from PBMCs. Documented subset: CD45RA+ positively selected. All receptors come from a man aged 18 to 29 in good health. Some clones in this sample may be carry-over from other donors' samples.

This rearrangement joins TRBV5-4 to TRBJ2-1; TRBD1 agrees at 8 bases. This CDR3 has 16 residues. V trimming: 1 base; J trimming: 5 bases; junction bases outside the gene matches: 8. Germline V gene sequence: CDR1 SGHNT, CDR2 YYREEE (reference sequence). The CDR3 bases are TGTGCCAGCAGCTTGTTGGACAGGGCCCCCAACAATGAGCAGTTCTTC. This codes for CASSLLDRAPNNEQFF.

As for this clone: Other DNA sequences in this sample translate to the same CDR3. V and J are TRBV7-3 and TRBJ1-1, with D hard to call. Germline V CDR1 and CDR2: SGHTA, FQGTGA. The V end lost 5 bases, the J end lost 7 bases, and 8 bases lay between the germline ends. The CDR3 runs 11 residues. The CDR3: CASSLGGEAFF. In DNA, the CDR3 is TGTGCCAGCAGCCTAGGTGGTGAAGCTTTCTTT.

This clone was recorded once. The chain has TRBV7-3 and TRBJ2-3, with TRBD2 matching 11 bases. The CDR3 length is 15 residues. Germline V gene sequence: CDR1 SGHTA, CDR2 FQGTGA. V was pared by 5 bases and J by 4 bases, with 5 bases of the junction left unmatched. The chain's CDR3 is CASSPIAGGADTQYF. CDR3 DNA sequence: TGTGCCAGCAGCCCGATAGCGGGAGGGGCAGATACGCAGTATTTT. The whole variable domain, filled in from reference TRBV7-3 and TRBJ2-3, reads GAGVSQTPSNKVTEKGKYVELRCDPISGHTALYWYRQSLGQGPEFLIYFQGTGAADDSGLPNDRFFAVRPEGSVSTLKIQRTERGDSAVYLCASSPIAGGADTQYFGPGTRLTVL.

This clone occurred a few times. The chain is built from TRBV5-6 and TRBJ1-2, with D tentatively TRBD1 (5 bases). The CDR3 extends over 14 amino acids. Germline CDR1 SGHDT, CDR2 YYEEEE. Between the trimmed V and J ends, which lost 2 bases and 8 bases, there was a span of 16 bases. CDR3 amino acids: CASSFYRQGFGYTF. The CDR3 DNA reads TGTGCCAGCAGCTTTTACCGGCAGGGATTCGGCTACACCTTC.

This clone has just a few counts. J is TRBJ1-2 and V is TRBV7-9; unclear D gene. The V gene's germline CDR1 is SEHNR and CDR2 FQNEAQ (reference sequence). The CDR3 totals 12 residues. Trimming pared 2 bases from V and 8 bases from J, leaving 9 bases between. DNA for the CDR3: TGTGCCAGCAGCTTACAAATGCCGGGCTACACCTTC. This gives the protein CASSLQMPGYTF.

CDR3 nucleotide sequence: TGTGCCAGCAGCCCGGAACCGCAGGGGGCGACTAATGAAAAACTGTTTTTT. This codes for CASSPEPQGATNEKLFF. The chain carries TRBV5-6 and TRBJ1-4; TRBD1 matches 8 bases. CDR3 length: 17 residues. The ends lost 4 bases at V and 2 bases at J; junction bases unmatched: 10. CDR1 SGHDT and CDR2 YYEEEE come from the germline V gene.

The rearrangement links TRBV7-9 to TRBJ2-5; 9 nucleotides align to TRBD2. The V gene end was trimmed by 5 bases and the J gene end by 5 bases; junction bases not matched to a gene: 15. Germline CDR1 is SEHNR and CDR2 is FQNEAQ (reference sequence). This CDR3 has 17 amino acids. In DNA form, the CDR3 reads TGTGCCAGCAGCCGCCTCGGGGGAGCGGGAGGTCGGGAGACCCAGTACTTC. Translated: CASSRLGGAGGRETQYF.

The gene calls are TRBV7-9 and TRBJ2-5; D is possibly TRBD2 (5 bases). The CDR3 sequence is 14 residues long. The V end lost 5 bases, the J end lost 7 bases, and 17 bases lay between the germline ends. CDR1 SEHNR and CDR2 FQNEAQ come from the germline V gene (reference sequence). The CDR3 DNA follows: TGTGCCAGCAGCGACAACCCCAGCCGGGGGACCCAGTACTTC. It specifies CASSDNPSRGTQYF.

The gene calls are TRBV28 and TRBJ1-5; 7 bases are shared with TRBD1. The V gene's germline CDR1 is MDHEN and CDR2 SYDVKM. The CDR3 consists of 17 residues. V dropped 5 bases and J dropped 3; count of bases not matched to a gene: 13. The CDR3 nucleotides are TGTGCCAGCAGTCACCAACTGGGACAGACCTACAATCAGCCCCAGCATTTT. It translates to CASSHQLGQTYNQPQHF. The full variable domain, its missing parts supplied by reference TRBV28 and TRBJ1-5, is DVKVTQSSRYLVKRTGEKVFLECVQDMDHENMFWYRQDPGLGLRLIYFSYDVKMKEKGDIPEGYSVSREKKERFSLILESASTNQTSMYLCASSHQLGQTYNQPQHFGDGTRLSIL.

The chain links TRBV15 to TRBJ2-7; 10 nucleotides align to TRBD2. This CDR3 region has 15 residues. V gave up 1 base and J gave up 2 bases; unmatched junction bases: 2. CDR1 and CDR2 from the germline V gene are LNHNV and YYDKDF (reference sequence). The CDR3 spells CATSRGTSGAYEQYF. DNA of the CDR3: TGTGCCACCAGCAGAGGGACTAGCGGAGCCTACGAGCAGTACTTC.

The V and J genes are TRBV10-3 and TRBJ2-3; 10 bases are shared with TRBD2. V shed 0 bases and J 4 bases; nucleotides not matched to a gene: 10. Germline V gene lookup returns CDR1 ENHRY and CDR2 SYGVKD. This CDR3 comprises 18 residues. Here the CDR3 DNA reads TGTGCCATCAGTGAGTCACCCCCGGGACTAGCGTTCGCAGATACGCAGTATTTT. Translated: CAISESPPGLAFADTQYF.

The chain has TRBV7-2 and TRBJ2-7; 9 nucleotides match TRBD2. Germline trimming cut 6 bases from V and 0 bases from J; bases unmatched to any gene: 6. Germline CDR1 SGHTA, CDR2 FQGNSA. CDR3 length: 15 amino acids. Here the CDR3 DNA reads TGTGCCAGCAGTCCGGGACTAGCCCACTCCTACGAGCAGTACTTC. It translates to CASSPGLAHSYEQYF.

Here the CDR3 reads CASSQLRGVTGELFF. For the CDR3, the DNA is TGTGCCAGCAGTCAGCTACGAGGGGTCACCGGGGAGCTGTTTTTT. J is TRBJ2-2 and V is TRBV28; D assignment may be TRBD1 or TRBD2 (5 bases each). V gave up 5 bases and J gave up 4 bases, with 14 bases separating them. Germline loops: CDR1 MDHEN, CDR2 SYDVKM. This CDR3 is built from 15 residues.

The chain employs TRBV19 and TRBJ2-3, with D perhaps matching TRBD2 (5 bases). Germline V gene sequence: CDR1 LNHDA, CDR2 SQIVND (reference sequence). This CDR3 region has 13 residues. Trimming took off 7 bases at V and 4 bases at J, with 12 bases between the two ends. This chain's CDR3 is CASNTRTADTQYF. The CDR3 DNA sequence: TGTGCCAGTAATACTAGGACGGCAGATACGCAGTATTTT.

The chain employs TRBV19 and TRBJ1-1, with D perhaps TRBD1 (5 bases). V was cut by 7 bases and J by 4 bases, with 16 bases left in between. The CDR3 has 14 amino acids. CDR1 and CDR2 from the germline V gene are LNHDA and SQIVND (reference sequence). In DNA form, the CDR3 reads TGTGCCAGTAACCGTGGGGGGAGGTCCACTGAAGCTTTCTTT. This codes for CASNRGGRSTEAFF.

On this clone: Other nucleotide sequences from this sample produce the same CDR3. V and J are TRBV20-1 and TRBJ2-3, with D uncertain. The length of the CDR3 is 11 residues. Trimming left V 6 bases short and J 3 bases short, with 7 bases between. Germline V lookup: CDR1 DFQATT, CDR2 SNEGSKA (reference sequence). CDR3 region: CSALGTDTQYF. The CDR3 DNA sequence: TGCAGTGCCCTGGGGACAGATACGCAGTATTTT.

The chain uses TRBV28 and TRBJ2-5; no clear D. The V end lost 2 bases, the J end lost 5 bases, and 12 bases lay between the germline ends. The CDR3 is 14 residues long. Germline CDR1 is MDHEN and CDR2 is SYDVKM. CDR3 loop: CASSLPPLRETQYF. The CDR3 nucleotides are TGTGCCAGCAGTTTACCACCGCTTAGGGAGACCCAGTACTTC.

V gene TRBV7-8 combines with J gene TRBJ1-4, with D possibly being TRBD1 (6 bases). The V gene lost 0 bases and the J gene lost 3 bases, with 8 bases spanning the gap. This CDR3 spans 15 amino acids. CDR1 is SGHVS, CDR2 FQNEAQ, per germline. The CDR3 DNA is TGTGCCAGCAGCTTAGCGGGGGCGGCTAATGAAAAACTGTTTTTT. Translated: CASSLAGAANEKLFF.

V and J are TRBV11-2 and TRBJ1-1; TRBD1 is a possible D gene (5 bases). The germline V gene has CDR1 SGHAT and CDR2 FQNNGV. This CDR3 is 15 amino acids long. Trimming took off 6 bases at V and 1 base at J, with 15 bases between the two ends. For the CDR3, the DNA is TGTGCCAGCAGACGCCCGGGACGGAAGAACACTGAAGCTTTCTTT. Translating it yields CASRRPGRKNTEAFF.

The chain couples TRBV19 to TRBJ1-4, with D unclear. This CDR3 region has 15 residues. CDR1 is LNHDA, CDR2 SQIVND, per germline (reference sequence). The V end was cut by 6 bases, the J end by 7 bases, with 18 bases between. The CDR3 DNA reads as TGTGCCAGTAGGACACCGGGGAATCGTGCTGAAAAACTGTTTTTT. This gives the protein CASRTPGNRAEKLFF.

The genes are TRBV29-1 and TRBJ1-2, with a tentative D call TRBD1 (6 bases). The CDR3 consists of 11 residues. The ends were cut back, 7 bases at V and 4 bases at J, with 10 bases in the middle. The germline gives CDR1 SQVTM, CDR2 ANQGSEA. The CDR3: CSGTGLYGYTF. CDR3 coding DNA: TGCAGCGGAACAGGGCTCTATGGCTACACCTTC.

On this clone itself: One junction end disagrees with the germline gene, perhaps due to a read error. In nucleotides, the CDR3 is TGTGCCAGCAGACTGAGTCAGTATTCCTCCGAGCAGTACTTC. The encoded protein is CASRLSQYSSEQYF. The chain recombines TRBV7-9 with TRBJ2-5; D remains ambiguous. The end of the DNA aligns better with TRBJ2-7, so the J call may be wrong. This CDR3 has 14 residues. Per the germline V gene, CDR1 is SEHNR and CDR2 is FQNEAQ (reference sequence).

The CDR3 loop is CSASGQGDYGYTF. The CDR3 nucleotides read TGCAGCGCCTCTGGACAGGGTGACTATGGCTACACCTTC. The gene calls are TRBV29-1 and TRBJ1-2; 8 positions agree with TRBD1. CDR1 and CDR2 from the germline V gene are SQVTM and ANQGSEA. The CDR3 extends over 13 amino acids. The V and J ends lost 7 bases and 3 bases, in that order; junction bases with no gene match: 7.

The chain links TRBV7-3 to TRBJ2-2, with 7 bases matching TRBD1. The J segment lost 3 bases and the V segment lost 5 bases, leaving 9 bases of the junction unmatched. Germline CDR1 is SGHTA and CDR2 is FQGTGA. This CDR3 contains 16 residues. The CDR3 here is CASSKTGRSDTGELFF. In DNA form, the CDR3 reads TGTGCCAGCAGCAAGACAGGGCGTTCAGACACCGGGGAGCTGTTTTTT. Using reference TRBV7-3 and TRBJ2-2 for the parts outside the CDR3, the full variable domain is GAGVSQTPSNKVTEKGKYVELRCDPISGHTALYWYRQSLGQGPEFLIYFQGTGAADDSGLPNDRFFAVRPEGSVSTLKIQRTERGDSAVYLCASSKTGRSDTGELFFGEGSRLTVL.